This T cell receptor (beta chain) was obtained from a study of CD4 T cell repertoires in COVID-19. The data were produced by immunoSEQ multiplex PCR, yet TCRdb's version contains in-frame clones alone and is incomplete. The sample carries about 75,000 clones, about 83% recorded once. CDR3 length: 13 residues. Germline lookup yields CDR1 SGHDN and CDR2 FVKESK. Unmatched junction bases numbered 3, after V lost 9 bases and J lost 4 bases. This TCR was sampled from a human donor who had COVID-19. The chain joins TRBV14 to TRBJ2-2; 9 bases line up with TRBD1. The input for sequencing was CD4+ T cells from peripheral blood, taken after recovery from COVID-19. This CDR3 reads CASRQGGTGELFF. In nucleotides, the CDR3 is TGTGCCAGTAGACAGGGGGGCACCGGGGAGCTGTTTTTT.